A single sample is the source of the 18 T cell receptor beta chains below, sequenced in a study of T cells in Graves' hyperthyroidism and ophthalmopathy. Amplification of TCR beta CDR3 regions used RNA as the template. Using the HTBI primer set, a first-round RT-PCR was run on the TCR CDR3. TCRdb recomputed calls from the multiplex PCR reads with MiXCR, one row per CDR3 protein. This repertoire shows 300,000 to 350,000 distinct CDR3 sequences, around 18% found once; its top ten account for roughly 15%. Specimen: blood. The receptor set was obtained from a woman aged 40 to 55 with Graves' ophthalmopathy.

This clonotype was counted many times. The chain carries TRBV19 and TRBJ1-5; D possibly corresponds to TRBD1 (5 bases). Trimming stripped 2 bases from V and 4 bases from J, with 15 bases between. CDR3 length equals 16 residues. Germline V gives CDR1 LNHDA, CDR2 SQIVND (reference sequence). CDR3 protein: CASSISGGRGNQPQHF. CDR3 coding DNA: TGTGCCAGTAGTATATCTGGGGGAAGGGGAAATCAGCCCCAGCATTTT. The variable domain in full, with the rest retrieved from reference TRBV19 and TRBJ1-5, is DGGITQSPKYLFRKEGQNVTLSCEQNLNHDAMYWYRQDPGQGLRLIYYSQIVNDFQKGDIAEGYSVSREKKESFPLTVTSAQKNPTAFYLCASSISGGRGNQPQHFGDGTRLSIL.

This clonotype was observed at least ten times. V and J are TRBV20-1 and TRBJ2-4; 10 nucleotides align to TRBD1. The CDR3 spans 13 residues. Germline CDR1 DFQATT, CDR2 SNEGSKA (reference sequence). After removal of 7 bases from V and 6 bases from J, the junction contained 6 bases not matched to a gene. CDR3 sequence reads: CSVGRDRGNIQYF. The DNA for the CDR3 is TGCAGTGTTGGACGGGACAGGGGAAACATTCAGTACTTC.

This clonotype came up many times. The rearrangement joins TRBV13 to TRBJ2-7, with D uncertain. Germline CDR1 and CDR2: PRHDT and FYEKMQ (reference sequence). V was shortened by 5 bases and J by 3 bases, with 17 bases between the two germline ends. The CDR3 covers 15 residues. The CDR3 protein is CASSPLGQGDYEQYF. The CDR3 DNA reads TGTGCCAGCAGCCCACTCGGCCAAGGAGACTACGAGCAGTACTTC. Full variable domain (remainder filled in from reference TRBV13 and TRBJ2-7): AAGVIQSPRHLIKEKRETATLKCYPIPRHDTVYWYQQGPGQDPQFLISFYEKMQSDKGSIPDRFSAQQFSDYHSELNMSSLELGDSALYFCASSPLGQGDYEQYFGPGTRLTVT.

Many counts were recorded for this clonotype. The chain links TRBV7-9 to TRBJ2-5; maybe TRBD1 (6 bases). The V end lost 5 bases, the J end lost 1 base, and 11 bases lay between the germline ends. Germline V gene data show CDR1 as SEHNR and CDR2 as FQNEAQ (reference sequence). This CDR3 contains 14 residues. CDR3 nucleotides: TGTGCCAGCAGCGACCTGGGGGCCCAAGAGACCCAGTACTTC. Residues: CASSDLGAQETQYF.

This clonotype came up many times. The CDR3 sequence: CASSLGGDRPNTEAFF. The CDR3 DNA sequence: TGTGCCAGCAGCTTGGGGGGAGATCGGCCGAACACTGAAGCTTTCTTT. This chain connects TRBV5-5 to TRBJ1-1; no definite D call. V lost 0 bases and J lost 1, with 13 bases in between. This CDR3 spans 16 amino acids. CDR1 and CDR2 (germline): SGHKS, YYEKEE (reference sequence). Full variable domain (outside the CDR3, taken from reference TRBV5-5 and TRBJ1-1): DAGVTQSPTHLIKTRGQQVTLRCSPISGHKSVSWYQQVLGQGPQFIFQYYEKEERGRGNFPDRFSARQFPNYSSELNVNALLLGDSALYLCASSLGGDRPNTEAFFGQGTRLTVV.

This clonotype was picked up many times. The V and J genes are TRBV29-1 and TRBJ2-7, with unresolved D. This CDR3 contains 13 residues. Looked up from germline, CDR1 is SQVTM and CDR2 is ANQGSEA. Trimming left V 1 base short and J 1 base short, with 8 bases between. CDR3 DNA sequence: TGCAGCGTTGAAGCTGAAGCGTCCTACGAGCAGTACTTC. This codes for CSVEAEASYEQYF.

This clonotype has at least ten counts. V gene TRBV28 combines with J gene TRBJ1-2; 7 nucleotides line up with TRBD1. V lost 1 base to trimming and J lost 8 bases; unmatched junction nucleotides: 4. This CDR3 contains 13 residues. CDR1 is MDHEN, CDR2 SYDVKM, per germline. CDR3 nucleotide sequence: TGTGCCAGCAGTTTATACAGGGGTAGAGGCTACACCTTC. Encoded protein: CASSLYRGRGYTF.

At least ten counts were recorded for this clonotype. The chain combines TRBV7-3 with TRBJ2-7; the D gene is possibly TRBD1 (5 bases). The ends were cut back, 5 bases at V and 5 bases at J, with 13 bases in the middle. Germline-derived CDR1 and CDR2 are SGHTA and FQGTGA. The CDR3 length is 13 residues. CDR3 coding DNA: TGTGCCAGCAGCAAGGGGCTTGGAGACGAGCAGTACTTC. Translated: CASSKGLGDEQYF.

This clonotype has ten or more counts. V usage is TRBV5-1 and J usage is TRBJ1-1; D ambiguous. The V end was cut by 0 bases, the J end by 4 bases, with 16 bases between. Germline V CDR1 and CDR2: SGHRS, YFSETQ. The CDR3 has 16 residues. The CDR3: CASSLGLLGQSTEAFF. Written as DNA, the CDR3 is TGCGCCAGCAGCTTGGGTCTCTTGGGTCAGAGCACTGAAGCTTTCTTT. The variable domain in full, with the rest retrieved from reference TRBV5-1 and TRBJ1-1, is KAGVTQTPRYLIKTRGQQVTLSCSPISGHRSVSWYQQTPGQGLQFLFEYFSETQRNKGNFPGRFSGRQFSNSRSEMNVSTLELGDSALYLCASSLGLLGQSTEAFFGQGTRLTVV.

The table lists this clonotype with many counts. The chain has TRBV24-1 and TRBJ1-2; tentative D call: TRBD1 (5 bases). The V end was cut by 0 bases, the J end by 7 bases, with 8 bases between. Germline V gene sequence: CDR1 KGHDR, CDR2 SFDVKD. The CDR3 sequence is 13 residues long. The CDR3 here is CATSDLPGGGYTF. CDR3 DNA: TGTGCCACCAGTGATTTGCCGGGGGGTGGCTACACCTTC.

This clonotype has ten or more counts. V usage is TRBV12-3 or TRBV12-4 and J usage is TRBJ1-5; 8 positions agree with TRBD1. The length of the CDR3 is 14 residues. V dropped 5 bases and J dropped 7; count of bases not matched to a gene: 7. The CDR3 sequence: CASSLGTGWQPQHF. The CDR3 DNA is TGTGCCAGCAGTCTTGGGACAGGCTGGCAGCCCCAGCATTTT.

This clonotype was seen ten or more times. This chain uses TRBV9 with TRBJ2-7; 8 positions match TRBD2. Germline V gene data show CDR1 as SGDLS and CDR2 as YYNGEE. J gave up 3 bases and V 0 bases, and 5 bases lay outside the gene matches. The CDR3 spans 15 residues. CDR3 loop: CASSVGAGEDYEQYF. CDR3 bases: TGTGCCAGCAGCGTAGGAGCGGGAGAAGACTACGAGCAGTACTTC. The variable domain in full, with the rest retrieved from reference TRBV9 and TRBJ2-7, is DSGVTQTPKHLITATGQRVTLRCSPRSGDLSVYWYQQSLDQGLQFLIQYYNGEERAKGNILERFSAQQFPDLHSELNLSSLELGDSALYFCASSVGAGEDYEQYFGPGTRLTVT.

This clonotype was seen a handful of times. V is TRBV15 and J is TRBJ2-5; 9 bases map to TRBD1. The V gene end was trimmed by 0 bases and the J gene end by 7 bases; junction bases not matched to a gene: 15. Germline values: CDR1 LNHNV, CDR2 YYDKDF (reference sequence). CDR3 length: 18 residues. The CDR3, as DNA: TGTGCCACCAGCAGAGATTCGAATACCGGGACAGGGAGTAGGACCCAGTACTTC. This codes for CATSRDSNTGTGSRTQYF.

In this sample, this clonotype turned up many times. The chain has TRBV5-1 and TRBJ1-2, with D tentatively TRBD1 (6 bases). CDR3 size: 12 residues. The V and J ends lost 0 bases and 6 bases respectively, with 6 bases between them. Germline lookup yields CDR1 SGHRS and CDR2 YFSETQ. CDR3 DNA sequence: TGCGCCAGCAGCTTGGAGGGGGATGGCTACACCTTC. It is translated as CASSLEGDGYTF.

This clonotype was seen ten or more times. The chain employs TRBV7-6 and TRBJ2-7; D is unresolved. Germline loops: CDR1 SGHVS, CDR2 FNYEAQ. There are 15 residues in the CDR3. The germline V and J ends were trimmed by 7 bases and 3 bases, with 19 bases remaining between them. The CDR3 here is CASKCGLELSYEQYF. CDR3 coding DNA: TGTGCCAGCAAGTGTGGGCTAGAGCTAAGCTACGAGCAGTACTTC.

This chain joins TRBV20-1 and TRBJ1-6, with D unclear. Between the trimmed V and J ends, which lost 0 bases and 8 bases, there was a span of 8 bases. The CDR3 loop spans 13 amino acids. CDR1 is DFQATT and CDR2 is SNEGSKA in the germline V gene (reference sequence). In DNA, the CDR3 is TGCAGTGCTAGAGATCGAGGTTATTCACCCCTCCACTTT. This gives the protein CSARDRGYSPLHF.

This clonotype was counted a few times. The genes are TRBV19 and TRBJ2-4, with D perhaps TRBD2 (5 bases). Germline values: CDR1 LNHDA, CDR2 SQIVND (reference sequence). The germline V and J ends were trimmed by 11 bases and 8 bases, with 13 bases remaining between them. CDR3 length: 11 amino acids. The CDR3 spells CAGQIGDIQYF. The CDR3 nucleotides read TGTGCCGGGCAGATCGGGGACATTCAGTACTTC. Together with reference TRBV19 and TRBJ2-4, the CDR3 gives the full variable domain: DGGITQSPKYLFRKEGQNVTLSCEQNLNHDAMYWYRQDPGQGLRLIYYSQIVNDFQKGDIAEGYSVSREKKESFPLTVTSAQKNPTAFYLCAGQIGDIQYFGAGTRLSVL.

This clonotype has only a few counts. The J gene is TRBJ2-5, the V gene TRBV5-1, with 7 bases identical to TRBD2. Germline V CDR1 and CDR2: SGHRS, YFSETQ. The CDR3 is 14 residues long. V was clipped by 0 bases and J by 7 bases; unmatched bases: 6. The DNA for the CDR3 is TGCGCCAGCAGCTTGGCCGGGACTACAGGGACCCAGTACTTC. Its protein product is CASSLAGTTGTQYF.